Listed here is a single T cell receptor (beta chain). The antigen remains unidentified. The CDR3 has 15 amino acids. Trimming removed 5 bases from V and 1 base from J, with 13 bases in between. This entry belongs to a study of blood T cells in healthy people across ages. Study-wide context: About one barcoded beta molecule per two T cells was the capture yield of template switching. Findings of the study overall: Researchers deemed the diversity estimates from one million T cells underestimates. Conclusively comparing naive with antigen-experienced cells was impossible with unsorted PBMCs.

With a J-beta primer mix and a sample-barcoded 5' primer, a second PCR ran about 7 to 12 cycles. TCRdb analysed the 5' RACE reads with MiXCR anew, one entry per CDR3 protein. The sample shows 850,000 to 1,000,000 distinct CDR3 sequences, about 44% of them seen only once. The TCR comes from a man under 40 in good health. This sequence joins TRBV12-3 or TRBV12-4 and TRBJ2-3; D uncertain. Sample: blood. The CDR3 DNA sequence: TGTGCCAGCAGTGATCGGGCGAAGGGCACAGATACGCAGTATTTT. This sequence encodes CASSDRAKGTDTQYF.